This note documents a single TCR beta chain sequence. The antigen is not known. Primers: 60 Vbeta forward and 13 Jbeta reverse. Some clones are missing from TCRdb's copy, which holds only in-frame ones; the method was immunoSEQ multiplex PCR. Of approximately 150,000 clones in the sample, 80% are singletons; the top ten hold around 14%. This entry belongs to a study of cytomegalovirus exposure and HLA in healthy donors. Study results and limitations: CMV antigen specificity was confirmed in vitro for a few CMV-associated chains.

This CDR3 is built from 15 residues. Trimming took 8 bases from V and 9 from J; bases not matched to a gene: 15. The germline gives CDR1 SGHTA, CDR2 FQGNSA. The material sequenced was PBMCs. This clonotype originated in a woman between 35 and 50 years old in good health and CMV-seronegative. The V call is TRBV7-2, the J call TRBJ2-4, with 8 bases lining up with TRBD2. Here the CDR3 DNA reads TGTGCCAGCTCAACAGGGCGAGCGGGGGCAGGCATTCAGTACTTC. This sequence encodes CASSTGRAGAGIQYF. The complete variable domain, with remaining parts taken from reference TRBV7-2 and TRBJ2-4, reads GAGVSQSPSNKVTEKGKDVELRCDPISGHTALYWYRQSLGQGLEFLIYFQGNSAPDKSGLPSDRFSAERTGGSVSTLTIQRTQQEDSAVYLCASSTGRAGAGIQYFGAGTRLSVL.